The 10 T cell receptor beta chains reported below all come from one sample, sequenced in a study of OX40 agonist ivuxolimab in advanced cancers. Only in-frame clones appear in the TCRdb table, and some are missing; sequencing was by immunoSEQ multiplex PCR. The sample lists about 67,000 clones, almost 85% occurring once. The sequencing here drew on CD4+ or CD8+ T cells sorted from blood, taken in a trial of the OX40 agonist ivuxolimab. All receptors derive from an adult with an advanced solid tumor such as melanoma, head and neck, liver or kidney cancer.

The chain's CDR3 is CASSSDFYEQYF. Written as DNA, the CDR3 is TGTGCCAGCAGTTCGGACTTTTACGAGCAGTACTTC. This sequence joins TRBV28 and TRBJ2-7; tentative D call: TRBD2 (5 bases). Germline-derived CDR1 and CDR2 are MDHEN and SYDVKM. Trimming cost V 4 bases and J 4 bases, with 8 bases left between them. CDR3 length equals 12 residues. Filled out from reference TRBV28 and TRBJ2-7, the complete variable domain reads DVKVTQSSRYLVKRTGEKVFLECVQDMDHENMFWYRQDPGLGLRLIYFSYDVKMKEKGDIPEGYSVSREKKERFSLILESASTNQTSMYLCASSSDFYEQYFGPGTRLTVT.

The J gene is TRBJ1-6, the V gene TRBV19; D gene ambiguous. This CDR3 contains 15 residues. Germline V gives CDR1 LNHDA, CDR2 SQIVND (reference sequence). V lost 3 bases, J lost 7 bases, and 13 bases lay in between. The CDR3 region has the DNA TGTGCCAGTAGTATCTCCGGTCGACTAAATTCACCCCTCCACTTT. Translation: CASSISGRLNSPLHF.

The V gene is TRBV7-2, the J gene TRBJ2-5; 11 nucleotides agree with TRBD1. V trimming: 5 bases; J trimming: 5 bases; junction bases outside the gene matches: 7. Germline CDR1 is SGHTA and CDR2 is FQGNSA. This CDR3 contains 15 residues. Here the CDR3 DNA reads TGTGCCAGCAGCCTGGGGACAGGGGGAACGGAGACCCAGTACTTC. Translation gives CASSLGTGGTETQYF.

This chain uses TRBV10-2 with TRBJ2-5; D is unclear. The CDR3 totals 11 residues. V lost 3 bases and J lost 5, with 4 bases in between. CDR1 is WSHSY, CDR2 SAAADI, per germline. The CDR3 DNA follows: TGCGCCAGCAGTGAACGGGAGACCCAGTACTTC. Its translation is CASSERETQYF.

This clone was seen more than once but under ten times. The V gene is TRBV7-2, the J gene TRBJ1-2; possible D gene TRBD1, 6 bases. Germline values: CDR1 SGHTA, CDR2 FQGNSA. The V gene lost 4 bases and the J gene lost 2 bases, with 14 bases spanning the gap. This CDR3 contains 15 residues. CDR3 bases: TGTGCCAGCAGCTCCCCAGGGGCGTCCAACTATGGCTACACCTTC. This codes for CASSSPGASNYGYTF.

This clone was detected a few times. The chain carries TRBV6-1 and TRBJ2-1; tentatively, D is TRBD1 or TRBD2 (6 bases each). Germline lookup yields CDR1 MNHNS and CDR2 SASEGT. This CDR3 is 15 amino acids long. Trimming removed 1 base at V and 3 bases at J, with 10 bases between. The CDR3 nucleotides are TGTGCCAGCAGTGAAGTAGGAGGGGGCTACAATGAGCAGTTCTTC. Translated, it gives CASSEVGGGYNEQFF.

The chain joins TRBV6-6 to TRBJ1-5; no firm D call. Germline V gene sequence: CDR1 MNHNY, CDR2 SVGAGI (reference sequence). CDR3 length: 12 amino acids. V lost 6 bases, J lost 9 bases, and 12 bases lay in between. CDR3 coding DNA: TGTGCCAGCAGAAGCCTCCGGTCGCCCCAGCATTTT. It specifies CASRSLRSPQHF.

The chain employs TRBV9 and TRBJ2-2; D is possibly TRBD1 (6 bases). Germline V lookup: CDR1 SGDLS, CDR2 YYNGEE. The CDR3 is made up of 13 amino acids. Trimming took 3 bases from V and 3 from J, leaving 6 bases between them. Written as DNA, the CDR3 is TGTGCCAGCAGCGGGACAGACACCGGGGAGCTGTTTTTT. Residues: CASSGTDTGELFF.

In its sample, this clone was seen once. The chain has TRBV30 and TRBJ2-2; possible D gene TRBD1, 6 bases. Germline CDR1 and CDR2: GTSNPN and SVGIG (reference sequence). CDR3 length equals 14 residues. Deletions cut 1 base from V and 1 base from J, with 7 bases between. CDR3 protein: CAWSGQVNTGELFF. The CDR3 DNA reads as TGTGCCTGGAGTGGACAGGTGAACACCGGGGAGCTGTTTTTT. The full variable domain, completed using reference TRBV30 and TRBJ2-2, is SQTIHQWPATLVQPVGSPLSLECTVEGTSNPNLYWYRQAAGRGLQLLFYSVGIGQISSEVPQNLSASRPQDRQFILSSKKLLLSDSGFYLCAWSGQVNTGELFFGEGSRLTVL.

The gene calls are TRBV9 and TRBJ1-2, with D maybe TRBD1 (6 bases). CDR1 SGDLS and CDR2 YYNGEE come from the germline V gene. The CDR3 is 12 amino acids. Trimming removed 4 bases from V and 6 bases from J, with 10 bases in between. The CDR3 sequence is CASSRGEDGYTF. DNA for the CDR3: TGTGCCAGCAGCAGGGGGGAAGATGGCTACACCTTC.